The 27 T cell receptor beta chains below come from one sample, sequenced in a study of response to subunit inactivated influenza vaccine. TCRdb re-analysed the RT-PCR reads in MiXCR, keeping a single row per CDR3 protein. This sample has about 650,000 distinct CDR3 sequences, with 14% found just once. The source was PBMCs from blood, collected around 15 days before vaccination. The receptors here all came from a man in his fifties or sixties who received an inactivated influenza vaccine.

Only a few counts were recorded for this clonotype. The chain carries TRBV19 and TRBJ2-7, with a weak D call TRBD2 (6 bases). The CDR3 consists of 13 residues. V gave up 9 bases and J gave up 4 bases, with 16 bases separating them. Germline V gene lookup returns CDR1 LNHDA and CDR2 SQIVND (reference sequence). CDR3 DNA: TGTGCCAGCGCCCCGGTCGGAGGGTACGAGCAGTACTTC. Residues: CASAPVGGYEQYF.

The chain recombines TRBV12-3 or TRBV12-4 with TRBJ2-7, with D perhaps given as TRBD1 or TRBD2 (5 bases each). The CDR3 is 13 residues long. Trimming pared 7 bases from V and 3 bases from J, leaving 13 bases between. The CDR3 bases are TGTGCCAGCACCTTAGGGACCATCTACGAGCAGTACTTC. This translates into CASTLGTIYEQYF.

The chain has TRBV5-1 and TRBJ2-4, with TRBD1 matching over 8 bases. The V gene's germline CDR1 is SGHRS and CDR2 YFSETQ. V was pared by 2 bases and J by 3 bases, with 10 bases of the junction left unmatched. CDR3 size: 17 residues. In DNA, the CDR3 is TGCGCCAGCAGCTTTCGGCCCCAGACAGGGGTCAAAAACATTCAGTACTTC. It specifies CASSFRPQTGVKNIQYF.

This clonotype was seen a few times. J is TRBJ2-1 and V is TRBV4-2; 9 bases map to TRBD2. Per the germline V gene, CDR1 is LGHNA and CDR2 is YNFKEQ. V was clipped by 3 bases and J by 7 bases; unmatched bases: 10. The CDR3 contains 16 residues. CDR3 residues: CASSQGAGGPRNEQFF. The DNA of the CDR3 is TGTGCCAGCAGCCAGGGGGCGGGAGGGCCTAGGAATGAGCAGTTCTTC.

The chain recombines TRBV29-1 with TRBJ2-5, with no clear D. Germline values: CDR1 SQVTM, CDR2 ANQGSEA. The CDR3 sequence is 10 residues long. Between the trimmed V and J ends, which lost 3 bases and 7 bases, there was a span of 6 bases. The CDR3 region has the DNA TGCAGCGTTGAGAAGAGGACCCAGTACTTC. Translating gives CSVEKRTQYF.

In this sample, this clonotype turned up a few times. The rearrangement uses TRBV9 and TRBJ2-5; D is ambiguous. The germline CDR1 and CDR2 sequences are SGDLS and YYNGEE. V gave up 0 bases and J gave up 1 base, with 10 bases separating them. The CDR3 consists of 15 residues. The CDR3 DNA is TGTGCCAGCAGCGTAGCTTTCGGCTTCCAAGAGACCCAGTACTTC. This sequence encodes CASSVAFGFQETQYF.

The gene calls are TRBV12-3 or TRBV12-4 and TRBJ1-1, with D hard to call. The V end lost 5 bases, the J end lost 1 base, and 11 bases lay between the germline ends. The CDR3 is 14 amino acids. The CDR3 sequence is CASSIGPGNTEAFF. The CDR3 nucleotides read TGTGCCAGCAGTATCGGCCCGGGGAACACTGAAGCTTTCTTT.

This clonotype was seen a handful of times. The chain is built from TRBV7-2 and TRBJ2-7; D may be TRBD1 (6 bases). The CDR3 loop spans 14 amino acids. CDR1 is SGHTA, CDR2 FQGNSA, per germline. With 2 bases removed from V and 4 bases from J, the gap between germline ends came to 12 bases. The CDR3 DNA is TGTGCCAGCAGCTTAACCGGGACAAATTACGAGCAGTACTTC. It codes for CASSLTGTNYEQYF.

The V gene is TRBV6-1, the J gene TRBJ2-7, with D perhaps TRBD1 (5 bases). With 0 bases removed from V and 6 bases from J, the gap between germline ends came to 15 bases. This CDR3 region has 15 residues. Germline V gives CDR1 MNHNS, CDR2 SASEGT. CDR3 sequence: CASSEAGPDNGEQYF. The CDR3 DNA follows: TGTGCCAGCAGTGAAGCGGGGCCAGACAACGGCGAGCAGTACTTC.

The rearrangement uses TRBV7-2 and TRBJ2-1; D possibly corresponds to TRBD2 (6 bases). This CDR3 has 16 residues. The germline CDR1 and CDR2 sequences are SGHTA and FQGNSA. V was pared by 11 bases and J by 0 bases, with 20 bases between. This CDR3 is CACKPTGSHSYNEQFF. Here the CDR3 DNA reads TGTGCCTGCAAACCGACCGGGAGCCACTCCTACAATGAGCAGTTCTTC.

This clonotype has a handful of counts. The chain joins TRBV28 to TRBJ2-3; 8 bases fit TRBD2. Germline CDR1 reads MDHEN; CDR2 reads SYDVKM. This CDR3 is 22 amino acids long. The V gene end was trimmed by 2 bases and the J gene end by 6 bases; junction bases not matched to a gene: 28. The DNA of the CDR3 is TGTGCCAGCAGTTTACCCGGGAGGGTTGCCTCGCTTTCTATGGTTCCCGTCGATACGCAGTATTTT. Its translation is CASSLPGRVASLSMVPVDTQYF.

The V and J genes are TRBV24-1 and TRBJ2-1, with TRBD2 matching over 9 bases. The germline CDR1 and CDR2 sequences are KGHDR and SFDVKD. V gave up 0 bases and J gave up 4 bases; unmatched junction bases: 3. This CDR3 spans 16 amino acids. CDR3 in amino acids: CATSDLSSGTYNEQFF. In DNA form, the CDR3 reads TGTGCCACCAGTGATTTGTCTAGCGGGACGTACAATGAGCAGTTCTTC.

The chain combines TRBV12-3 or TRBV12-4 with TRBJ1-5; D is unclear. CDR3 length equals 13 residues. V lost 1 base and J 9 bases, leaving 10 bases between the germline ends. CDR3 sequence (DNA): TGTGCCAGCAGTTTAGGAGAGCGAGGGCCCCAGCATTTT. Its protein product is CASSLGERGPQHF.

This clonotype was picked up a small number of times. This rearrangement joins TRBV4-1 to TRBJ2-2, with D possibly matching TRBD2 (6 bases). Trimming pared 1 base from V and 6 bases from J, leaving 15 bases between. CDR3 length: 16 amino acids. Germline values: CDR1 MGHRA, CDR2 YSYEKL. DNA of the CDR3: TGCGCCAGCAGCCAAGGAACGGGAGTTGTGCCCGGGGAGCTGTTTTTT. It encodes CASSQGTGVVPGELFF.

The V gene is TRBV15, the J gene TRBJ2-5, with a weak D call TRBD1 (6 bases). Germline CDR1 and CDR2: LNHNV and YYDKDF (reference sequence). Trimming stripped 6 bases from V and 5 bases from J, with 19 bases between. The CDR3 sequence is 15 residues long. CDR3 protein: CATSDDGGIEETQYF. The DNA for the CDR3 is TGTGCCACCAGTGACGATGGGGGCATTGAGGAGACCCAGTACTTC.

This clonotype has a handful of counts. V gene TRBV5-1 combines with J gene TRBJ2-1; D might be TRBD1 (5 bases). V lost 3 bases, J lost 5 bases, and 21 bases lay in between. Germline values: CDR1 SGHRS, CDR2 YFSETQ. The CDR3 length is 17 residues. The CDR3 sequence: CASSSFLGQTVNNEQFF. CDR3 coding DNA: TGCGCCAGCAGCTCTTTCCTTGGACAAACGGTAAACAATGAGCAGTTCTTC. Full variable domain (remainder filled in from reference TRBV5-1 and TRBJ2-1): KAGVTQTPRYLIKTRGQQVTLSCSPISGHRSVSWYQQTPGQGLQFLFEYFSETQRNKGNFPGRFSGRQFSNSRSEMNVSTLELGDSALYLCASSSFLGQTVNNEQFFGPGTRLTVL.

This clonotype turned up a few times. The chain couples TRBV6-1 to TRBJ2-7; D is perhaps TRBD2 (6 bases). V shed 8 bases and J shed 0 bases, with 14 bases lying between them. The CDR3 extends over 14 amino acids. Germline V gene data show CDR1 as MNHNS and CDR2 as SASEGT. The CDR3 loop reads CASGASAASYEQYF. CDR3 bases: TGTGCCAGCGGGGCTAGCGCAGCCTCCTACGAGCAGTACTTC.

This chain uses TRBV19 with TRBJ1-1; D is uncertain. The CDR3 is 14 amino acids. In germline, CDR1 is LNHDA, CDR2 SQIVND (reference sequence). V gave up 6 bases and J gave up 8 bases, with 19 bases separating them. The CDR3 loop is CASSGPNHGKEAFF. CDR3 DNA: TGTGCCAGTAGCGGTCCCAATCATGGGAAGGAAGCTTTCTTT.

This clonotype was seen only a few times. This CDR3 is CASSLNRDFYITYNEQFF. In DNA, the CDR3 is TGCGCCAGCAGCTTGAACCGGGACTTTTACATTACTTACAATGAGCAGTTCTTC. This chain uses TRBV5-1 with TRBJ2-1, with TRBD2 as a possible D gene (6 bases). Trimming left V 1 base short and J 4 bases short, with 21 bases between. The CDR3 extends over 18 amino acids. Per the germline V gene, CDR1 is SGHRS and CDR2 is YFSETQ.

This clonotype was found many times. The chain links TRBV5-6 to TRBJ2-1, with 12 nucleotides matching TRBD2. Germline lookup yields CDR1 SGHDT and CDR2 YYEEEE. The CDR3 runs 15 residues. Germline trimming cut 4 bases from V and 15 bases from J; bases unmatched to any gene: 14. This chain's CDR3 is CASSPLAGGKDMWFF. The CDR3 DNA sequence: TGTGCCAGCAGCCCGCTAGCGGGAGGGAAGGACATGTGGTTCTTC.

This chain joins TRBV29-1 and TRBJ2-3, with 7 bases fitting TRBD1. V lost 4 bases and J lost 2; bases outside the gene matches: 3. There are 13 residues in the CDR3. CDR1 is SQVTM and CDR2 is ANQGSEA in the germline V gene. For the CDR3, the DNA is TGCAGCGTTGCAGGGGGTTTCACAGATACGCAGTATTTT. Encoded protein: CSVAGGFTDTQYF.

V is TRBV23-1 and J is TRBJ2-2; D remains ambiguous. TRBV23-1 belongs to the ORF category, with a function that is uncertain. There are 17 residues in the CDR3. V dropped 0 bases and J dropped 3 bases, with 14 bases sitting between them. The CDR3 coding sequence is TGCGCCAGCAGTCAATCGTCCAGCCAATGGGACACCGGGGAGCTGTTTTTT. Translated, it gives CASSQSSSQWDTGELFF.

The table lists this clonotype with a few counts. The chain carries TRBV7-4 and TRBJ1-6; D might be TRBD1 (5 bases). This CDR3 has 14 amino acids. Germline loops: CDR1 SGHVT, CDR2 SQSDAQ. The germline V and J ends were trimmed by 8 bases and 8 bases, with 16 bases remaining between them. The CDR3 sequence is CASPPGTGDSPLHF. DNA for the CDR3: TGTGCCAGCCCCCCAGGGACGGGCGATTCACCCCTCCACTTT.

This clonotype was counted at least ten times. The chain has TRBV5-1 and TRBJ1-3; no clear D gene. Between the trimmed V and J ends, which lost 0 bases and 1 base, there was a span of 11 bases. The germline V gene has CDR1 SGHRS and CDR2 YFSETQ. The CDR3 runs 16 residues. The CDR3 is CASSLDGLFSGNTIYF. In DNA, the CDR3 is TGCGCCAGCAGCTTGGATGGGTTGTTTTCTGGAAACACCATATATTTT.

The chain joins TRBV6-2 or TRBV6-3 to TRBJ2-2, with D tentatively TRBD2 (6 bases). Per the germline V gene, CDR1 is MNHEY and CDR2 is SVGEGT. This CDR3 has 17 amino acids. Trimming shortened V by 2 bases and J by 3 bases, and 16 bases separated the two germline ends. Here the CDR3 DNA reads TGTGCCAGCAGTTACCCATACGGCGGGACCGACACCGGGGAGCTGTTTTTT. Translation gives CASSYPYGGTDTGELFF.

This clonotype was seen at least ten times. V and J are TRBV20-1 and TRBJ2-7; weak D call: TRBD2 (6 bases). Trimming pared 2 bases from V and 7 bases from J, leaving 15 bases between. CDR1 is DFQATT and CDR2 is SNEGSKA in the germline V gene (reference sequence). The CDR3 totals 13 residues. The CDR3 bases are TGCAGTGCTAGACTTCCGGGGGTGGGGGAGCAGTACTTC. This codes for CSARLPGVGEQYF.

This clonotype has a handful of counts. The chain carries TRBV5-1 and TRBJ1-4; 10 bases line up with TRBD1. The V gene's germline CDR1 is SGHRS and CDR2 YFSETQ. Trimming removed 4 bases from V and 2 bases from J; junction bases left unmatched: 8. The CDR3 has 17 residues. The chain's CDR3 is CASSPRDRGSTNEKLFF. The CDR3 region has the DNA TGCGCCAGCAGCCCACGGGACAGGGGATCGACTAATGAAAAACTGTTTTTT.